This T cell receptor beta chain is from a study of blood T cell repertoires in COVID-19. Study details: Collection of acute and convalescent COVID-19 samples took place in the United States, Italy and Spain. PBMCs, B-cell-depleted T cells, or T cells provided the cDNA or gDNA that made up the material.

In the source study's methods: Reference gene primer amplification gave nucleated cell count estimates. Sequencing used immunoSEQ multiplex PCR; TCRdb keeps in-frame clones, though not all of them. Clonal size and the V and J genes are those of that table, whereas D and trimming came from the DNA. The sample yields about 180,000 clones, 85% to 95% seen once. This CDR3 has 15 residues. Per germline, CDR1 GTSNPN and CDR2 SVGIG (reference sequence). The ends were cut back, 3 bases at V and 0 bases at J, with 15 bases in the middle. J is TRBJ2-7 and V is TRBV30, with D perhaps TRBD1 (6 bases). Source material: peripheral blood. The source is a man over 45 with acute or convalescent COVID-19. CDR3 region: CAWSGTAGVSYEQYV. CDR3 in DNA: TGTGCCTGGAGCGGGACGGCAGGGGTCTCCTACGAGCAGTACGTC.